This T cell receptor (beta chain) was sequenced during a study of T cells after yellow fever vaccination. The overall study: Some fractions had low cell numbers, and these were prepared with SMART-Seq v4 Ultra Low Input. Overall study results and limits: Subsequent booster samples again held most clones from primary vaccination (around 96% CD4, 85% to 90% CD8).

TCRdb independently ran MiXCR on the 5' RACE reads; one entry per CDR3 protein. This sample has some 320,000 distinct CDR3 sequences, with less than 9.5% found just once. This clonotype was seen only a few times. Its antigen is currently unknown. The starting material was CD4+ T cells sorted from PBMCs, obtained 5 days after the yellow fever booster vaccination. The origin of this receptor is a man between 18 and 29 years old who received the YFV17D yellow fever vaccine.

The CDR3 DNA sequence: TGTGCCAGCACCTCGTATTGGGGGAGCGAGACCCAGTACTTC. As protein: CASTSYWGSETQYF. The chain carries TRBV7-2 and TRBJ2-5; the D gene could be TRBD1 or TRBD2 (5 bases each). Deletions cut 7 bases from V and 5 bases from J, with 17 bases between. The CDR3 covers 14 residues. CDR1 is SGHTA, CDR2 FQGNSA, per germline.